The rows below give T cell receptor beta chains drawn from one sample of a study of shared clonotypes between healthy human individuals. The table came from immunoSEQ multiplex PCR; TCRdb's copy has only in-frame clones and leaves some out. The data hold approximately 460,000 clones, with about 74% observed a single time. The sample was PBMCs. These receptors originate from a woman between 40 and 50 years old in good health. Some clones in this sample may be carry-over from other donors' samples. Each CDR3 is given with its conserved first and last residue. Fields, in order: V gene, J gene, clone size, D gene, CDR3 protein, CDR3 DNA. The D gene is left open where the match is weak. Expanded clones are given a class, and other clones once, few, many or no size at all.

V gene: TRBV19; J gene: TRBJ1-5; clone size: -; D gene: -; CDR3 protein: CASSTTFPPRNQPQHF; CDR3 DNA: TGTGCCAGTAGTACCACCTTTCCCCCCCGCAATCAGCCCCAGCATTTT
V gene: TRBV5-8; J gene: TRBJ2-6; clone size: -; D gene: -; CDR3 protein: CASSQDKGSGANVLTF; CDR3 DNA: TGCGCCAGCAGCCAAGATAAGGGGTCTGGGGCCAACGTCCTGACTTTC
V gene: TRBV18; J gene: TRBJ1-4; clone size: -; D gene: -; CDR3 protein: CASSPGDLGEKLFF; CDR3 DNA: TGTGCCAGCTCACCTGGGGACCTGGGTGAAAAACTGTTTTTT
V gene: TRBV2; J gene: TRBJ2-2; clone size: -; D gene: TRBD2; CDR3 protein: CASLTLLAGGTGELFF; CDR3 DNA: TGTGCCAGCCTCACGCTACTAGCGGGAGGAACCGGGGAGCTGTTTTTT
V gene: TRBV28; J gene: TRBJ2-7; clone size: -; D gene: -; CDR3 protein: CASNRVDYVYEQYF; CDR3 DNA: TGTGCCAGCAACAGGGTAGACTACGTCTACGAGCAGTACTTC
V gene: TRBV2; J gene: TRBJ1-1; clone size: -; D gene: -; CDR3 protein: CASSGGGRGWTEAFF; CDR3 DNA: TGTGCCAGCAGTGGAGGGGGAAGGGGTTGGACTGAAGCTTTCTTT
V gene: TRBV7-9; J gene: TRBJ2-2; clone size: -; D gene: TRBD2; CDR3 protein: CASSLAGGPGELFF; CDR3 DNA: TGTGCCAGCAGCTTGGCGGGAGGGCCCGGGGAGCTGTTTTTT
V gene: TRBV7-9; J gene: TRBJ1-5; clone size: -; D gene: -; CDR3 protein: CASSIYRDGSASSNQPQHF; CDR3 DNA: TGTGCCAGCAGCATTTACCGGGATGGTAGTGCATCGAGTAATCAGCCCCAGCATTTT
V gene: TRBV7-2; J gene: TRBJ2-3; clone size: -; D gene: -; CDR3 protein: CASSRQGPTGTDTQYF; CDR3 DNA: TGTGCCAGCAGCCGCCAGGGCCCTACGGGCACAGATACGCAGTATTTT
V gene: TRBV5-1; J gene: TRBJ2-7; clone size: -; D gene: TRBD1; CDR3 protein: CASSLRGQGYEQYF; CDR3 DNA: TGCGCCAGCAGCTTGCGCGGACAGGGCTACGAGCAGTACTTC
V gene: TRBV29-1; J gene: TRBJ1-3; clone size: -; D gene: -; CDR3 protein: CSVGVSSGNTIYF; CDR3 DNA: TGCAGCGTTGGGGTGAGCTCTGGAAACACCATATATTTT
V gene: TRBV5-1; J gene: TRBJ2-1; clone size: -; D gene: TRBD2; CDR3 protein: CASSPRTSGRATEQFF; CDR3 DNA: TGCGCCAGCAGCCCCAGGACTAGCGGGAGGGCCACTGAGCAGTTCTTC
V gene: TRBV30; J gene: TRBJ1-4; clone size: many; D gene: -; CDR3 protein: CAWSPKTGYRDEKLFF; CDR3 DNA: TGTGCCTGGAGTCCAAAAACAGGGTATAGGGATGAAAAACTGTTTTTT
V gene: TRBV6-1; J gene: TRBJ1-2; clone size: -; D gene: TRBD1; CDR3 protein: CASSGGTGRPGTF; CDR3 DNA: TGTGCCAGCAGTGGTGGGACAGGTCGGCCGGGGACCTTC
V gene: TRBV29-1; J gene: TRBJ2-7; clone size: -; D gene: TRBD1; CDR3 protein: CSARTGGNSYEQYF; CDR3 DNA: TGCAGCGCCAGGACAGGAGGTAATTCCTACGAGCAGTACTTC
V gene: TRBV5-1; J gene: TRBJ1-2; clone size: -; D gene: TRBD1; CDR3 protein: CASSWEGQGIHGYTF; CDR3 DNA: TGCGCCAGCAGCTGGGAGGGACAGGGGATCCATGGCTACACCTTC
V gene: TRBV2; J gene: TRBJ2-5; clone size: -; D gene: -; CDR3 protein: CASGTAEETQYF; CDR3 DNA: TGTGCCAGCGGGACGGCCGAAGAGACCCAGTACTTC
V gene: TRBV15; J gene: TRBJ2-5; clone size: -; D gene: TRBD2; CDR3 protein: CATSTGLAGVGQETQYF; CDR3 DNA: TGTGCCACCAGCACGGGACTAGCGGGAGTAGGGCAAGAGACCCAGTACTTC
V gene: TRBV15; J gene: TRBJ2-7; clone size: once; D gene: TRBD2; CDR3 protein: CATSRDGSGGSYEQYF; CDR3 DNA: TGTGCCACCAGCAGAGATGGTAGCGGGGGCTCCTACGAGCAGTACTTC
V gene: TRBV6-1; J gene: TRBJ1-5; clone size: -; D gene: -; CDR3 protein: CASSRGLSGNQPQHF; CDR3 DNA: TGTGCCAGCAGCCGAGGGCTATCCGGCAATCAGCCCCAGCATTTT
V gene: TRBV6-5; J gene: TRBJ2-5; clone size: -; D gene: TRBD1; CDR3 protein: CASSRTGGQETQYF; CDR3 DNA: TGTGCCAGCAGCCGGACAGGGGGCCAGGAGACCCAGTACTTC
V gene: TRBV5-6; J gene: TRBJ2-1; clone size: -; D gene: -; CDR3 protein: CASSLGGIVNEQFF; CDR3 DNA: TGTGCCAGCAGCTTGGGAGGAATAGTCAATGAGCAGTTCTTC
V gene: TRBV30; J gene: TRBJ2-1; clone size: -; D gene: TRBD2; CDR3 protein: CAWSVPLGLAGIYNEQFF; CDR3 DNA: TGTGCCTGGAGTGTACCCCTGGGGTTAGCGGGGATATACAATGAGCAGTTCTTC
V gene: TRBV11-1; J gene: TRBJ2-3; clone size: -; D gene: -; CDR3 protein: CASSFGEAFGDTQYF; CDR3 DNA: TGTGCCAGCAGCTTTGGTGAGGCCTTCGGGGATACGCAGTATTTT
V gene: TRBV4-2; J gene: TRBJ2-7; clone size: -; D gene: -; CDR3 protein: CASSQGDSLYEQYF; CDR3 DNA: TGTGCCAGCAGCCAAGGTGACTCTCTCTACGAGCAGTACTTC
V gene: TRBV6-5; J gene: TRBJ1-2; clone size: -; D gene: -; CDR3 protein: CASSYGPDRLNYGYTF; CDR3 DNA: TGTGCCAGCAGTTACGGGCCAGACAGACTTAACTATGGCTACACCTTC
V gene: TRBV30; J gene: TRBJ1-5; clone size: -; D gene: TRBD1; CDR3 protein: CAWSAGTGNQPQHF; CDR3 DNA: TGTGCCTGGAGTGCCGGGACAGGGAATCAGCCCCAGCATTTT
V gene: TRBV5-1; J gene: TRBJ2-7; clone size: -; D gene: TRBD1; CDR3 protein: CASSLGTVISYEQYF; CDR3 DNA: TGCGCCAGCAGCTTAGGGACAGTCATCTCCTACGAGCAGTACTTC